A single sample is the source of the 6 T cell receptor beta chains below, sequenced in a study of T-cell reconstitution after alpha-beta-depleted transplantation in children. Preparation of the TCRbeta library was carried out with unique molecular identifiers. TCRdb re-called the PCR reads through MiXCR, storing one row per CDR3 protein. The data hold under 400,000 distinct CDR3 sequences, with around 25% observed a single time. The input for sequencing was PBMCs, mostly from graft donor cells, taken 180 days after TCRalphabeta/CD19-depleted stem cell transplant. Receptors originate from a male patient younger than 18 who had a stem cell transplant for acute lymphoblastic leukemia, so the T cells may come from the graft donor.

The CDR3 nucleotides are TGTGCCAGCAGTTTAGTAGCAGGGTCCCGGAATCAGCCCCAGCATTTT. Translating it yields CASSLVAGSRNQPQHF. The chain has TRBV12-3 or TRBV12-4 and TRBJ1-5; tentatively, D is TRBD1 (5 bases). The V gene lost 1 base and the J gene lost 4 bases, with 14 bases spanning the gap. The CDR3 totals 16 residues.

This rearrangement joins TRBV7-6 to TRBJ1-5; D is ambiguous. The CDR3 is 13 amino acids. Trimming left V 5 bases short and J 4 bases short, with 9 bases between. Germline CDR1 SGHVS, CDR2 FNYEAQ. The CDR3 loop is CASSVETNQPQHF. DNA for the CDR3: TGTGCCAGCAGCGTAGAGACTAATCAGCCCCAGCATTTT.

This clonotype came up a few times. CDR3 sequence: CASSHSGQRNTEAFF. The CDR3 DNA sequence: TGCGCCAGCAGCCACTCGGGACAGAGGAACACTGAAGCTTTCTTT. The chain is built from TRBV4-1 and TRBJ1-1, with 7 bases aligning to TRBD1. Germline CDR1 reads MGHRA; CDR2 reads YSYEKL. The CDR3 covers 15 residues. V was pared by 3 bases and J by 1 base, with 5 bases of the junction left unmatched.

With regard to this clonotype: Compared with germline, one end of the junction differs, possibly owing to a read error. CDR3 nucleotide sequence: TGTGCCAGCAGCTTAACTGGTGGCACTGAAGTTTTCTTT. Its protein is CASSLTGGTEVFF. The rearrangement uses TRBV7-3 and TRBJ1-1; no clear D gene. Per the germline V gene, CDR1 is SGHTA and CDR2 is FQGTGA. This CDR3 has 13 residues. The full variable domain, its missing parts supplied by reference TRBV7-3 and TRBJ1-1, is GAGVSQTPSNKVTEKGKYVELRCDPISGHTALYWYRQSLGQGPEFLIYFQGTGAADDSGLPNDRFFAVRPEGSVSTLKIQRTERGDSAVYLCASSLTGGTEVFFGQGTRLTVV.

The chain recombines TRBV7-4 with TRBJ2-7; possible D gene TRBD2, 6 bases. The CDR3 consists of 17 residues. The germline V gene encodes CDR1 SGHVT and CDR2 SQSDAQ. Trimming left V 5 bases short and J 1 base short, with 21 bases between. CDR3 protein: CASSHPRWGEWSYEQYF. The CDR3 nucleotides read TGTGCCAGCAGCCACCCGAGGTGGGGGGAGTGGTCCTACGAGCAGTACTTC.

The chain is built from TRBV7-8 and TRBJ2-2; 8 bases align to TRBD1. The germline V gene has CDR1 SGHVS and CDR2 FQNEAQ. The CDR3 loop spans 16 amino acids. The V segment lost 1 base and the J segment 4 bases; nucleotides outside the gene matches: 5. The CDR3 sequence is CASSLGRQGLTGELFF. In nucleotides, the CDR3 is TGTGCCAGCAGCTTAGGGCGACAGGGGCTCACCGGGGAGCTGTTTTTT.